This T cell receptor (beta chain) was identified during a study of follicular helper T cells after annual influenza vaccination. Study as a whole: Across the 2013-2014, 2014-2015 and 2015-2016 vaccination seasons, some subjects were resampled.

Time point of the sample: 2014-2015 season, 7 days after vaccination. The CDR3 consists of 15 residues. CDR1 is SGHRS and CDR2 is YFSETQ in the germline V gene. V dropped 4 bases and J dropped 0 bases, with 11 bases sitting between them. Study-level results: For non-cTfh compartments, undersampling could not be ruled out. ICOS+CD38+ cTfh clonality change tracked circulating plasmablast frequency change. Recurrent ICOS+CD38+ cTfh clonotypes included tetramer and AIM influenza-specific ones.

With respect to this clone: Its antigen is not identified.

Profiling relied on immunoSEQ multiplex PCR, and the TCRdb table lists in-frame clones only, not all of them. This table has about 9,800 clones, 80% to 90% appearing once. The V gene is TRBV5-1, the J gene TRBJ2-1; unclear D gene. This specimen was CXCR5- memory CD4+ T cells sorted from blood, taken 7 days after influenza vaccination. This TCR was sampled from an adult who received the influenza vaccine. The CDR3 bases are TGCGCCAGCAGCCCCTCGGAACCCTCCTACAATGAGCAGTTCTTC. Translated, it gives CASSPSEPSYNEQFF.